These T cell receptor beta chains were read from a single sample in a study of blood T cell repertoires in COVID-19. This table comes from immunoSEQ multiplex PCR, and its TCRdb copy is limited to in-frame clones, with some not included. The repertoire holds over 200,000 clones, with about 80% as singletons. Specimen: peripheral blood. Every receptor here comes from a woman aged 80 or over with acute or convalescent COVID-19. Each CDR3 is given with its conserved first and last residue. The D gene is left open where the match is weak. Rows may omit the clone size; those that give it use once, few, many or a size class.

V: TRBV28; size: NA; length: 15; D: NA; J: TRBJ1-5; DNA: TGTGCCAGTGGGGGGGCGGGGCTCAGCAATCAGCCCCAGCATTTT; CDR3: CASGGAGLSNQPQHF
V: TRBV20-1; size: once; length: 11; D: NA; J: TRBJ1-5; DNA: TGCAGTGTAGGGGGTAATCAGCCCCAGCATTTT; CDR3: CSVGGNQPQHF
V: TRBV3-1/TRBV3-2; size: NA; length: 14; D: TRBD2; J: TRBJ2-2; DNA: TGTGCCAGCCTAGCGGGGGGGCGCGCCGGGGAGCTGTTTTTT; CDR3: CASLAGGRAGELFF
V: TRBV29-1; size: NA; length: 15; D: TRBD1; J: TRBJ1-2; DNA: TGCAGCGTTGAAGAGAAAACAGGGGGAAGTGATGGCTACACCTTC; CDR3: CSVEEKTGGSDGYTF
V: TRBV4-2; size: NA; length: 17; D: TRBD2; J: TRBJ2-1; DNA: TGTGCCAGCAGCCCCCTAGAAGGTGGCGGGGGGGACATCGAGCAGTTCTTC; CDR3: CASSPLEGGGGDIEQFF
V: TRBV6-6; size: NA; length: 15; D: NA; J: TRBJ2-2; DNA: TGTGCCAGCAGTTACGTCAGGGGGGACACCGGGGAGCTGTTTTTT; CDR3: CASSYVRGDTGELFF
V: TRBV7-9; size: NA; length: 15; D: TRBD2; J: TRBJ2-7; DNA: TGTGCCAGCAGCTTAGAGGGCGGGAGAGACTACGAGCAGTACTTC; CDR3: CASSLEGGRDYEQYF
V: TRBV5-6; size: NA; length: 17; D: TRBD1; J: TRBJ2-6; DNA: TGTGCCAGCAGCCGACGATTTACAGGGGAAAGGAACAACGTCCTGACTTTC; CDR3: CASSRRFTGERNNVLTF
V: TRBV15; size: NA; length: 15; D: TRBD1; J: TRBJ1-2; DNA: TGTGCCACCAGCAGAGGAGAGGGACAGGGATATGGCTACACCTTC; CDR3: CATSRGEGQGYGYTF
V: TRBV10-3; size: NA; length: 15; D: TRBD1; J: TRBJ1-2; DNA: TGTGCCATCAGTAGCGACCGAGGACAGGGGAGTGGCTACACCTTC; CDR3: CAISSDRGQGSGYTF
V: TRBV6-5; size: NA; length: 15; D: TRBD1; J: TRBJ2-1; DNA: TGTGCCAGCAGTCCCATCCCGGGACAGTTCGGTGAGCAGTTCTTC; CDR3: CASSPIPGQFGEQFF
V: TRBV7-3; size: NA; length: 15; D: NA; J: TRBJ2-2; DNA: TGTGCCAGCAGCTTAAAGGGGGTAAACACCGGGGAGCTGTTTTTT; CDR3: CASSLKGVNTGELFF
V: TRBV12-3/TRBV12-4; size: once; length: 13; D: TRBD1; J: TRBJ1-2; DNA: TGTGCCAGCAGCCGGGACAGTAACTATGGCTACACCTTC; CDR3: CASSRDSNYGYTF
V: TRBV30; size: NA; length: 16; D: TRBD1; J: TRBJ1-3; DNA: TGTGCCTGGAGGGGAACAGGGGCAGCTCCTGGAAACACCATATATTTT; CDR3: CAWRGTGAAPGNTIYF
V: TRBV12-5; size: NA; length: 17; D: NA; J: TRBJ1-5; DNA: TGTGCTAGTGGCCTCAGCCGCGGGGACCCAGGCAATCAGCCCCAGCATTTT; CDR3: CASGLSRGDPGNQPQHF
V: TRBV5-1; size: once; length: 14; D: NA; J: TRBJ2-1; DNA: TGCGCCAGCAGCTTGGGGAGGTTATACAATGAGCAGTTCTTC; CDR3: CASSLGRLYNEQFF
V: TRBV10-3; size: NA; length: 17; D: TRBD1; J: TRBJ2-6; DNA: TGTGCCATCAGTGAGTCCGGGACAGTCTCTGGGGCCAACGTCCTGACTTTC; CDR3: CAISESGTVSGANVLTF
V: TRBV5-3; size: few; length: 13; D: NA; J: TRBJ1-6; DNA: TGTGCCTTCCATCAGGGGTATAATTCACCCCTCCACTTT; CDR3: CAFHQGYNSPLHF
V: TRBV7-2; size: NA; length: 15; D: NA; J: TRBJ2-2; DNA: TGTGCCAGCAGCCCCAGCAGGGTTGTGACCGGGGAGCTGTTTTTT; CDR3: CASSPSRVVTGELFF
V: TRBV19; size: NA; length: 15; D: TRBD1; J: TRBJ2-1; DNA: TGTGCCAGTAGTTGGGGGGACAGGAGGGTCAATGAGCAGTTCTTC; CDR3: CASSWGDRRVNEQFF
V: TRBV7-3; size: many; length: 15; D: TRBD1; J: TRBJ2-3; DNA: TGTGCCAGCAGCTCCGGACAGGGGGGACAAGATACGCAGTATTTT; CDR3: CASSSGQGGQDTQYF
V: TRBV7-2; size: NA; length: 14; D: TRBD2; J: TRBJ2-1; DNA: TGTGCCAGCAGCTTAGAGGGGCTAGCGGGGTTCGTTTTCTTC; CDR3: CASSLEGLAGFVFF
V: TRBV5-1; size: few; length: 17; D: TRBD2; J: TRBJ2-7; DNA: TGCGCCAGCAGCATAGGACTAGCGGGAGGGCCGGCCTACGAGCAGTACTTC; CDR3: CASSIGLAGGPAYEQYF
V: TRBV11-2; size: NA; length: 16; D: TRBD2; J: TRBJ2-1; DNA: TGTGCCAGCAGCCCTCGCCTAGCGGGGGGGCTCAATGAGCAGTTCTTC; CDR3: CASSPRLAGGLNEQFF
V: TRBV6-1; size: NA; length: 13; D: NA; J: TRBJ2-7; DNA: TGTGCCAGCAGTGAAGTTCACCGAGGGGAGCAGTACTTC; CDR3: CASSEVHRGEQYF
V: TRBV21-1; size: NA; length: 18; D: NA; J: TRBJ2-4; DNA: TGTGCCAGCAGCACAAGGACAGCAGTACCACTAGCCAAAAACATTCAGTACTTC; CDR3: CASSTRTAVPLAKNIQYF
V: TRBV18; size: NA; length: 14; D: NA; J: TRBJ2-5; DNA: TGTGCCAGCTCACCAGGGCTACCTCAAGAGACCCAGTACTTC; CDR3: CASSPGLPQETQYF
V: TRBV19; size: NA; length: 14; D: NA; J: TRBJ1-5; DNA: TGTGCCAGTACCCGAGGAGGGCAGAATCAGCCCCAGCATTTT; CDR3: CASTRGGQNQPQHF
V: TRBV18; size: NA; length: 16; D: TRBD2; J: TRBJ2-1; DNA: TGTGCCAGCTCACCATCCTTGGGACTAGGAGTAGGTGAGCAGTTCTTC; CDR3: CASSPSLGLGVGEQFF
V: TRBV5-1; size: NA; length: 13; D: NA; J: TRBJ1-3; DNA: TGCGCCAGCAGCTTGGCCGGGGGAAACACCATATATTTT; CDR3: CASSLAGGNTIYF
V: TRBV4-1; size: NA; length: 15; D: NA; J: TRBJ1-1; DNA: TGCGCCAGCAGCCAACTACAACAGCCGAACACTGAAGCTTTCTTT; CDR3: CASSQLQQPNTEAFF
V: TRBV18; size: NA; length: 14; D: NA; J: TRBJ1-2; DNA: TGTGCCAGCTCACCCCTCTGGGGGGGGGATGGCTACACCTTC; CDR3: CASSPLWGGDGYTF
V: TRBV11-2; size: NA; length: 16; D: NA; J: TRBJ1-2; DNA: TGTGCCAGCAGCACACGACCGGACAGTTCTAACTATGGCTACACCTTC; CDR3: CASSTRPDSSNYGYTF
V: TRBV5-1; size: NA; length: 15; D: TRBD1; J: TRBJ2-7; DNA: TGCGCCAGCAGCTTGGACGGGACAGCAAATTACGAGCAGTACTTC; CDR3: CASSLDGTANYEQYF
V: TRBV6-6; size: NA; length: 15; D: NA; J: TRBJ2-3; DNA: TGTGCCAGCAGTTACTCGGAACTAGCTTGGGATACGCAGTATTTT; CDR3: CASSYSELAWDTQYF
V: TRBV5-6; size: NA; length: 11; D: NA; J: TRBJ1-1; DNA: TGTGCCAGCAGCTTCCGAGATGAAGCTTTCTTT; CDR3: CASSFRDEAFF
V: TRBV2; size: NA; length: 14; D: NA; J: TRBJ1-5; DNA: TGTGCCAGCAGTCCAGTAAATAGCAATCAGCCTCAGCATTTT; CDR3: CASSPVNSNQPQHF
V: TRBV11-2; size: NA; length: 15; D: TRBD1; J: TRBJ1-2; DNA: TGTGCCAGCAGCTTAAGAGGGGGCCCTAACTATGGCTACACCTTC; CDR3: CASSLRGGPNYGYTF
V: TRBV6-5; size: many; length: 15; D: NA; J: TRBJ1-2; DNA: TGTGCCAGCAGTTACTCGAGCACGGGTAGCGGTGGCTACACCTTC; CDR3: CASSYSSTGSGGYTF
V: TRBV19; size: NA; length: 15; D: TRBD2; J: TRBJ2-3; DNA: TGTGCCAGTAATTCAGGGACTAGCATAACAGATACGCAGTATTTT; CDR3: CASNSGTSITDTQYF
V: TRBV27; size: few; length: 14; D: TRBD2; J: TRBJ2-1; DNA: TGTGCCAGCAGTTTATCCCGGGGGAGGGGCGAGCAGTTCTTC; CDR3: CASSLSRGRGEQFF
V: TRBV7-9; size: NA; length: 14; D: TRBD1; J: TRBJ1-2; DNA: TGTGCCAGCAGCTTAGTACGACAGGGGTATGGCTACACCTTC; CDR3: CASSLVRQGYGYTF
V: TRBV3-1/TRBV3-2; size: few; length: 16; D: TRBD1; J: TRBJ2-1; DNA: TGTGCCAGCAGCCTGTACGGGACAGGGCTGGACAATGAGCAGTTCTTC; CDR3: CASSLYGTGLDNEQFF
V: TRBV6-6; size: NA; length: 16; D: TRBD2; J: TRBJ2-3; DNA: TGTGCCAGCAGTTACCCTAGCGGGGGTTCCACAGATACGCAGTATTTT; CDR3: CASSYPSGGSTDTQYF
V: TRBV9; size: NA; length: 14; D: NA; J: TRBJ2-3; DNA: TGTGCCAGCAGCCCCGGACACAGCACAGATACGCAGTATTTT; CDR3: CASSPGHSTDTQYF
V: TRBV7-2; size: NA; length: 14; D: NA; J: TRBJ1-4; DNA: TGTGCCAGCAGCCTTTCCGGGACACCCGAAAAACTGTTTTTT; CDR3: CASSLSGTPEKLFF
V: TRBV5-4; size: once; length: 14; D: NA; J: TRBJ1-1; DNA: TGTGCCAGCAGCTTGGGGACAGAGAACACTGAAGCTTTCTTT; CDR3: CASSLGTENTEAFF
V: TRBV3-1/TRBV3-2; size: NA; length: 13; D: NA; J: TRBJ2-1; DNA: TGTGCCAGCAGCCAACGGGAGCGGAATGAGCAGTTCTTC; CDR3: CASSQRERNEQFF
V: TRBV7-2; size: NA; length: 13; D: TRBD1; J: TRBJ2-7; DNA: TGTGCCAGCAGCTGGACAGGGGGCGGCGAGCAGTACTTC; CDR3: CASSWTGGGEQYF
V: TRBV6-2/TRBV6-3; size: NA; length: 13; D: NA; J: TRBJ1-1; DNA: TGTGCCAGCAGTTACTTGGACTCCCTTGGGGCTTTCTTT; CDR3: CASSYLDSLGAFF
V: TRBV6-5; size: NA; length: 14; D: NA; J: TRBJ1-1; DNA: TGTGCCAGCACACAGGACATCATGAACACTGAAGCTTTCTTT; CDR3: CASTQDIMNTEAFF